This TCR beta chain was sequenced during a study of PD-1 blockade in classical Hodgkin lymphoma (dated by TCRdb to 2020 to 2022). Some background on the complete study: Nivolumab dosing was 3 mg/kg intravenously every 2 weeks, continuing until either disease progression or unacceptable toxicity. To define a peripheral blood immune signature of response to PD-1 blockade in classical Hodgkin lymphoma, the study combined TCR beta sequencing with CyTOF.

Trimming costs V 6 bases and J 1 base, and their ends lie 21 bases apart. Looking up the germline V gene yields CDR1 MDHEN and CDR2 SYDVKM. The CDR3 has 17 amino acids, counting the end cysteine and phenylalanine. The kept DNA is CDR3 alone, 51 bases in frame from the first base. The time point label here, explained by the study, means: cycle 1 day 1 (C1D1), immediately before nivolumab initiation. Every trial patient had relapsed after autologous stem cell transplantation, and cohorts A, B and C differed in prior brentuximab vedotin exposure. The trial cohort comprised some 60 patients with relapsed/refractory classical Hodgkin lymphoma whose best overall responses were complete response, partial response or progressive disease. In the multi-cohort phase II CheckMate 205 trial, trial patients received single-agent nivolumab. An independent review committee assessed best overall response by applying the 2007 International Working Group response criteria. Trial PBMCs were obtained immediately prior to nivolumab initiation (C1D1) and on therapy at cycle 2 day 1 and cycle 4 day 1. Peripheral blood was collected in 8 mL Vacutainer Cell Preparation Tubes, from which PBMCs were isolated by centrifugation and then cryopreserved.

The paper as a whole reports these results and caveats: Baseline TCR diversity was reported to be lower in newly diagnosed patients than in healthy donors, and even lower in relapsed/refractory patients. Diversity was lower in patients who began nivolumab less than 1 year after ASCT, so these patients were left out of later analyses to avoid confounding by immune reconstitution. Baseline diversity similar to that of newly diagnosed patients was observed in trial patients achieving complete response, whereas significantly lower diversity was observed in partial responders and progressors. A significant rise by C4D1 was seen in CD4+ but not CD8+ TCR diversity (p=0.0027 vs p=0.16), with the rise being most apparent in complete responders (p=0.02). The study covered only a single clinical trial cohort, and the causes of the repertoire differences, possibly disease activity or prior therapy, were still not defined.

The Qiagen DNeasy kit was used to extract genomic DNA both from unsorted PBMCs and from the negatively selected CD4+ and CD8+ fractions. TCR beta CDR3 regions were amplified by immunoSEQ multiplex PCR using primers annealing to V and J segments. Amplification bias was minimized using a synthetic immune receptor repertoire, and residual bias was removed computationally after sequencing. The original pipeline was this. Repertoire diversity was quantified as the Shannon entropy index using custom Python scripts. Unsorted, CD4+ and CD8+ repertoires were examined separately, except in combined analyses, for which CD4+ and CD8+ sequences were merged in silico. A clone counted as expanded when the clone's frequency after treatment rose at least 2-fold relative to C1D1, and clones undetected at baseline were given a pseudocount of 0.5. Singleton clones were defined as clones with 0 or 1 copy at C1D1, and non-singleton clones were defined as clones with 2 or more copies. Clones expanded in unsorted samples were assigned a CD4+, CD8+ or unknown annotation through matching of protein sequences in sorted samples from the same patient. Wilcoxon tests were applied to paired samples to test diversity changes from C1D1 to C4D1. In its TCRdb copy, this immuneACCESS table keeps in-frame sequences only and misses some clones. Where compared with another copy, unresolved V genes explain less than half of these, and the others have no known cause. V, J and clone size derive from that table, while D and trimming were established from the DNA sequence. In all, the sample holds 20,000 to 25,000 clones, and roughly two thirds of those were seen once. Over 4.5% of the sample is held by the ten biggest clonotypes.

This clone was counted once. What antigen it recognizes has not been identified. Within one base of it there is no much larger clone, and no base qualities were kept. Here the chain combines TRBV28 and TRBJ1-2; there is no confident call for the D gene. Sequencing used peripheral blood mononuclear cells (PBMCs), obtained at baseline. The clonotype originates from a human donor with classical Hodgkin lymphoma. The DNA reads as follows: TGTGCCAGCAGAGCCCTTAACCCCAGCAGAGTTAACTATGGCTACACCTTC. It translates as CASRALNPSRVNYGYTF.